This note documents a single TCR beta chain sequence. V dropped 6 bases and J dropped 6; count of bases not matched to a gene: 3. CDR1 MNHEY and CDR2 SMNVEV come from the germline V gene (reference sequence). The CDR3 spans 12 residues. The data are from a study of blood T cell repertoires in COVID-19. Under the authors' procedure: How many nucleated cells were present was estimated from reference gene primer amplification. Profiling relied on immunoSEQ multiplex PCR, and the TCRdb table lists in-frame clones only, not all of them. V and J calls and clone size follow that table, whereas D and trimming were derived from the DNA. The table shows some 190,000 clones, with around 84% occurring only once.

The source is a human donor in a cohort sampled during active COVID-19. The rearrangement uses TRBV27 and TRBJ1-2, with TRBD1 matching over 8 bases. Sample: peripheral blood. The CDR3 is CASSSTGDGYTF. CDR3 nucleotides: TGTGCCAGCAGCTCGACAGGGGATGGCTACACCTTC.